This TCR beta chain was identified during a study of blood T cell repertoires in COVID-19. The germline CDR1 and CDR2 sequences are ENHRY and SYGVKD. The CDR3 totals 17 residues. V trimming: 3 bases; J trimming: 4 bases; junction bases outside the gene matches: 12. As processed by the authors: By means of reference gene primer amplification, nucleated cell counts were estimated. Method: immunoSEQ multiplex PCR; TCRdb's copy keeps in-frame clones and lacks some. V, J and clone size reflect that table, while D and trimming were determined from the DNA. The sample has roughly 28,000 clones, about 88% seen once.

Sample: peripheral blood. J is TRBJ2-5 and V is TRBV10-3; TRBD2 matches at 9 bases. The TCR was taken from an older man with active COVID-19. CDR3 nucleotides: TGTGCCATCAGTGAAACCGGGACTAGCTGGGGGCCAGAGACCCAGTACTTC. This codes for CAISETGTSWGPETQYF.